This T cell receptor beta chain is drawn from a study of control samples from healthy donors and cancer patients. Here immunoSEQ multiplex PCR was the method, and the copy in TCRdb shows in-frame clones only, minus some. The repertoire holds about 98,000 clones, with 82% as singletons. Points on this clone: Other DNA sequences in this sample translate to the same CDR3.

The ends lost 4 bases at V and 5 bases at J; junction bases unmatched: 3. This CDR3 has 14 amino acids. Germline V gene lookup returns CDR1 MNHEY and CDR2 SVGAGI. This TCR was recovered from a man aged 55-75 years in good health. The rearrangement uses TRBV6-5 and TRBJ1-1; 11 positions agree with TRBD1. Input material: blood. CDR3 sequence reads: CASSSGTGGTEAFF. CDR3 in DNA: TGTGCCAGCAGTTCCGGGACAGGGGGAACTGAAGCTTTCTTT.